Here is one T cell receptor beta chain with its context. The data were obtained in a study of OX40 agonist ivuxolimab in advanced cancers. TCRdb's table, derived via immunoSEQ multiplex PCR, lists solely in-frame clones and lacks some. The sample carries tens of thousands of clones, roughly 90% recorded once. From germline, CDR1 is MGHRA and CDR2 YSYEKL. The J segment lost 5 bases and the V segment lost 2 bases, leaving 7 bases of the junction unmatched. The CDR3 contains 15 residues. The receptor was derived from an adult with an advanced solid tumor such as melanoma, head and neck, liver or kidney cancer. The V gene is TRBV4-1, the J gene TRBJ1-1; the match to TRBD1 covers 8 bases. The sequencing here drew on CD4+ or CD8+ T cells sorted from blood, taken in a trial of the OX40 agonist ivuxolimab. The CDR3: CASSQRGQGFTEAFF. The CDR3 region has the DNA TGCGCCAGCAGCCAAAGAGGACAGGGTTTTACTGAAGCTTTCTTT.